The clone carrying this T cell receptor beta chain was observed at least ten times. Its antigen is unidentified. TCRbeta library construction was performed incorporating unique molecular identifiers. TCRdb used MiXCR to reprocess the PCR reads, holding one entry per CDR3 protein. The sample lists hundreds of thousands of distinct CDR3 sequences, about 7.3% seen once, with about 9.1% in the top ten. This specimen belongs to a study of T-cell reconstitution after alpha-beta-depleted transplantation in children. Study-wide points: As was reported, about two months after transplant, alpha-beta T cells came from several hundred expanded graft clones. When one year had passed after transplant, most T-cell counts and diversity came from newly produced T cells.

Looked up from germline, CDR1 is MNHEY and CDR2 is SMNVEV (reference sequence). Trimming took 5 bases from V and 14 from J; bases not matched to a gene: 21. CDR3 length equals 16 residues. This sample comprised peripheral blood, obtained 360 days after TCRalphabeta/CD19-depleted stem cell transplant. The receptor was derived from a female patient aged 2 to 10 who had a stem cell transplant for Fanconi anemia, so the T cells may come from the graft donor. J is TRBJ2-1 and V is TRBV27, with 7 positions matching TRBD2. The CDR3: CASSPFWTRGGIGEFF. Here the CDR3 DNA reads TGTGCCAGCAGTCCATTCTGGACTAGGGGTGGCATAGGGGAGTTCTTC.